Given below is one T cell receptor beta chain in context. The germline V and J ends were trimmed by 6 bases and 11 bases, with 21 bases remaining between them. There are 14 residues in the CDR3. Per the germline V gene, CDR1 is SNHLY and CDR2 is FYNNEI. This specimen belongs to a study of blood T cell repertoires in COVID-19. About the study: Collection of acute and convalescent COVID-19 samples took place in the United States, Italy and Spain.

In the original analysis: Estimates of nucleated cell counts were drawn from the amplification of reference gene primers. Sequenced by immunoSEQ multiplex PCR; TCRdb stores in-frame clones only, minus some. That table gives V, J and clone size, and the DNA gave D and trimming. Among about 300,000 clones, approximately 86% were seen once, and the ten largest hold around 1.2%. The rearrangement joins TRBV2 to TRBJ2-3; D may be TRBD2 (6 bases). The sequence derives from a man between 70 and 80 years old with acute or convalescent COVID-19. The sample taken for sequencing was peripheral blood. The CDR3 is CASRRDLAGGKQYF. CDR3 nucleotide sequence: TGTGCCAGCAGGCGGGACTTGGCTGGGGGTAAGCAGTATTTT.